Below are 9 T cell receptor beta chains sequenced from a single sample in a study of CXCR3-negative and CXCR3-positive naive CD8 T cells. The libraries of TRB cDNA were prepared using 5' RACE with UMI labels. TCRdb re-called the 5' RACE reads; one entry per CDR3 protein, DNA not given. Its clone listing holds more than 35,000 distinct CDR3 sequences. Source material: memory CD8+ T cells from blood. The receptor set was obtained from a human donor in good health. Some clones in this sample may be carry-over from other donors' samples.

The V and J genes are TRBV4-1 and TRBJ1-5. CDR1 and CDR2 (germline): MGHRA, YSYEKL. This CDR3 is 15 amino acids long. The chain's CDR3 is CASSQEGSLNQPQHF.

This sequence joins TRBV28 and TRBJ2-7; TCRdb calls TRBD2, which cannot be checked without DNA. The length of the CDR3 is 15 residues. Per germline, CDR1 MDHEN and CDR2 SYDVKM. CDR3: CASSSRTSGSYEQYF.

The V gene is TRBV12-3 or TRBV12-4, the J gene TRBJ2-7. The CDR3 sequence is 13 residues long. CDR3 loop: CASSLVDLYEQYF.

The V and J genes are TRBV5-1 and TRBJ2-2. The V gene's germline CDR1 is SGHRS and CDR2 YFSETQ. The CDR3 has 14 residues. CDR3 sequence reads: CASSLGQNTGELFF.

The chain has TRBV20-1 and TRBJ2-1; TCRdb reports TRBD1, a call that lacks DNA to check it against. The germline V gene has CDR1 DFQATT and CDR2 SNEGSKA (reference sequence). There are 15 residues in the CDR3. CDR3 region: CSARDPGTAYNEQSF.

The genes are TRBV3-1 and TRBJ2-1; TCRdb designates TRBD1, a call that cannot be tested without DNA. Germline-derived CDR1 and CDR2 are LGHDT and YNNKEL (reference sequence). CDR3 length: 17 residues. The CDR3 reads CASSPGPGQSSYNEQFF.

J is TRBJ2-7 and V is TRBV5-6. Germline loops: CDR1 SGHDT, CDR2 YYEEEE. The CDR3 is 14 amino acids. CDR3 protein: CASSLVTGYYEQYF.

The V call is TRBV29-1, the J call TRBJ1-2; TCRdb lists TRBD1, though no DNA is available to test this call. This CDR3 has 13 residues. CDR1 SQVTM and CDR2 ANQGSEA come from the germline V gene. The CDR3 sequence: CSVERDSYYGYTF.

The chain couples TRBV20-1 to TRBJ2-1; TCRdb's D gene call, TRBD1, goes unchecked for lack of DNA. The CDR3 loop spans 14 amino acids. Germline CDR1 is DFQATT and CDR2 is SNEGSKA (reference sequence). The CDR3 protein is CSARGWGGSYEQFF.